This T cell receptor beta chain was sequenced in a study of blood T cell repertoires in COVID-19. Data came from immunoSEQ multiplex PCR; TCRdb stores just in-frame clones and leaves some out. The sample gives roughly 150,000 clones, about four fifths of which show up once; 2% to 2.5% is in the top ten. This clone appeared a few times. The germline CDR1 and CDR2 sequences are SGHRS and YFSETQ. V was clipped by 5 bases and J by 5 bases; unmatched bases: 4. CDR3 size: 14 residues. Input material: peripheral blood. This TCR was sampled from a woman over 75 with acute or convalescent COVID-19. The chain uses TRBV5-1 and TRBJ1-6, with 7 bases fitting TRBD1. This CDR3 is CASSGTEDNSPLHF. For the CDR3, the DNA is TGCGCCAGCAGTGGGACAGAAGATAATTCACCCCTCCACTTT. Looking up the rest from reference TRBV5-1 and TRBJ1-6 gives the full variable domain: KAGVTQTPRYLIKTRGQQVTLSCSPISGHRSVSWYQQTPGQGLQFLFEYFSETQRNKGNFPGRFSGRQFSNSRSEMNVSTLELGDSALYLCASSGTEDNSPLHFGNGTRLTVT.